This T cell receptor (beta chain) appears in the sequencing data of a study of T cells in Graves' hyperthyroidism and ophthalmopathy. Regarding the study as a whole: The model anticipated ophthalmopathy a median about six months pre-onset.

The V gene's germline CDR1 is MDHEN and CDR2 SYDVKM. Trimming cost V 6 bases and J 2 bases, with 13 bases left between them. The CDR3 is made up of 14 amino acids. RNA transcripts provided the source from which TCR beta CDR3 regions were amplified. TCR CDR3 regions were first amplified by RT-PCR with HTBI primers. MiXCR was run by TCRdb on the multiplex PCR reads, yielding one entry per CDR3 protein. Of fewer than 350,000 distinct CDR3 sequences in the sample, around 18% were seen once. This clonotype was seen ten or more times. The antigen remains unidentified. The receptor comes from a woman aged 40 to 55 with Graves' ophthalmopathy. The chain recombines TRBV28 with TRBJ1-1; D ambiguous. Sequenced material: blood. The CDR3 loop reads CASSRTGRNTEAFF. The CDR3 region has the DNA TGTGCCAGCAGCAGGACGGGTAGAAACACTGAAGCTTTCTTT.